This TCR beta chain was retrieved from a study of blood T cell repertoires in COVID-19. Study-level information: The United States, Italy and Spain were the sources of the acute and convalescent COVID-19 samples. Nucleic acid was either cDNA or gDNA, and it came from T cells, B-cell-depleted T cells, or PBMCs.

Study processing details: Reference gene primer amplification yielded estimated nucleated cell counts. Generated by immunoSEQ multiplex PCR, the TCRdb table keeps only in-frame clones and is missing some. V and J calls and clone size are copied from that table; D and trimming were computed from the DNA. The data show 30,000 to 45,000 clones, 90% seen once. Sequences were obtained from peripheral blood. This receptor was identified in a human donor in a cohort sampled during active COVID-19.

CDR3 amino acids: CASSPPQGYNQPQHF. The CDR3, as DNA: TGTGCCAGCTCACCACCCCAGGGCTACAATCAGCCCCAGCATTTT. The chain couples TRBV18 to TRBJ1-5, with a possible D match to TRBD1 (5 bases). The CDR3 is 15 amino acids. The germline gives CDR1 KGHSH, CDR2 LQKENI. V shed 0 bases and J shed 3 bases, with 9 bases lying between them.